This TCR beta chain was obtained from a study of T-cell reconstitution after alpha-beta-depleted transplantation in children (dated by TCRdb to about 2016). About the study as a whole: The study quantitatively tracked T-cell immune reconstitution after TCRalphabeta/CD19-depleted allogeneic hematopoietic cell transplantation in children using TCR repertoire profiling.

This clonotype was seen repeatedly, ten times or more. What this receptor recognizes is not known. The record has no base qualities; no much larger clone is one base away. After removal of 3 bases from V and 6 bases from J, the junction retains 6 bases not matched to a gene. Its CDR3 holds 14 amino acids, cysteine through phenylalanine. Just the 42-base CDR3 DNA is kept, in frame starting at base 1. Based on the germline V gene, the CDR1 and CDR2 sequences are SGHTA and FQGNSA. Libraries were made using PCR. TCRdb lists the instrument as Illumina HiSeq 2500. Molecular barcoding was employed in the preparation of TCR libraries, with unique molecular identifiers being used to normalize TCRbeta repertoire quantification. TCRdb reprocessing: public reads trimmed at Q25 with fastp, clones called with MiXCR, in-frame beta chains kept. Rows are combined by CDR3 protein, so each entry shows the most common genes and DNA. In all, the sample holds hundreds of thousands of distinct CDR3 sequences, and 12% of those were seen once. The ten top clones hold roughly 2.6% of the sample.

This TCR was sampled from a human donor who donated a stem cell graft to a child with acute lymphoblastic leukemia. Recombination connected TRBV7-2 to TRBJ2-5, with 8 bases aligning to TRBD2. This specimen consisted of PBMCs from the stem cell graft donor, obtained from the stem cell graft. At the DNA level, the sequence is TGTGCCAGCAGCTTGGGTAGCGGGGAACAGACCCAGTACTTC. It specifies CASSLGSGEQTQYF. The reference TRBV7-2 and TRBJ2-5 proteins fill in what lies around the CDR3, so the full variable domain reads GAGVSQSPSNKVTEKGKDVELRCDPISGHTALYWYRQSLGQGLEFLIYFQGNSAPDKSGLPSDRFSAERTGGSVSTLTIQRTQQEDSAVYLCASSLGSGEQTQYFGPGTRLLVL.